This T cell receptor beta chain originates from a study of graft-versus-host responses after intestinal transplantation. Study-wide context: Recipients underwent multivisceral, liver-intestinal, or isolated intestinal transplants. Findings and limits, study-wide: Allografts carried high graft-versus-host to host-versus-graft clonal ratios in patients having graft-donor T cell macrochimerism. The authors found GvH clones in recipient marrow, some appearing first in ileum or blood.

There are 13 residues in the CDR3. Germline V CDR1 and CDR2: SNHLY, FYNNEI. Trimming pared 6 bases from V and 4 bases from J, leaving 13 bases between. About this clone: As yet, its antigen is unknown.

Produced via immunoSEQ multiplex PCR; TCRdb's table is partial and in-frame only. The data hold around 97,000 clones, with approximately 93% observed a single time. This clonotype was obtained from a human donor who received an intestinal transplant. The sequencing here drew on unstimulated CD8+ T cells sorted from spleen or lymph node cells, taken before intestinal transplant. V usage is TRBV2 and J usage is TRBJ2-7; D gene ambiguous. CDR3 region: CASRRNPTYEQYF. CDR3 coding DNA: TGTGCCAGCAGAAGGAACCCCACTTACGAGCAGTACTTC.